What follows are 27 T cell receptor beta chains derived from one specimen sequenced in a study of PD-L1 blockade in urothelial cancer. As for time point: peripheral blood 6 weeks after treatment start. TCRdb's copy holds only in-frame clones and misses some; the assay was immunoSEQ multiplex PCR. The sample lists tens of thousands of clones, approximately 90% occurring once. The sample here was PBMCs, taken around atezolizumab (anti-PD-L1) treatment. The receptors derive from a woman older than 75 with urothelial cancer.

The V gene is TRBV6-1, the J gene TRBJ2-1; D is possibly TRBD2 (5 bases). Trimming removed 4 bases from V and 7 bases from J, with 17 bases in between. Germline CDR1 reads MNHNS; CDR2 reads SASEGT. CDR3 length: 15 amino acids. The CDR3 DNA is TGTGCCAGCAGTGCCCAATGGGGAGATGGGAATGAGCAGTTCTTC. It codes for CASSAQWGDGNEQFF.

This chain links TRBV7-2 with TRBJ1-2, with 8 bases that match TRBD1. The germline V gene encodes CDR1 SGHTA and CDR2 FQGNSA. The CDR3 loop spans 14 amino acids. With V trimmed by 1 base and J by 7 bases, 5 bases remained unmatched. The CDR3 is CASSLGAGGRGYTF. CDR3 coding DNA: TGTGCCAGCAGCTTAGGGGCAGGGGGCCGTGGCTACACCTTC. The entire variable domain, with the rest obtained from reference TRBV7-2 and TRBJ1-2, is as follows: GAGVSQSPSNKVTEKGKDVELRCDPISGHTALYWYRQSLGQGLEFLIYFQGNSAPDKSGLPSDRFSAERTGGSVSTLTIQRTQQEDSAVYLCASSLGAGGRGYTFGSGTRLTVV.

In its sample, this clone was seen once. The rearrangement uses TRBV18 and TRBJ1-1; 9 bases map to TRBD1. CDR1 and CDR2 from the germline V gene are KGHSH and LQKENI. The CDR3 has 17 amino acids. The ends lost 2 bases at V and 1 base at J; junction bases unmatched: 8. The CDR3 DNA reads TGTGCCAGCTCACCAGGACAGGGGAGGTACAGGAACACTGAAGCTTTCTTT. It codes for CASSPGQGRYRNTEAFF.

The J gene is TRBJ2-5, the V gene TRBV28, with TRBD1 matching over 10 bases. The V and J ends lost 5 bases and 5 bases, in that order; junction bases with no gene match: 8. The CDR3 runs to 15 residues. Germline V gene data show CDR1 as MDHEN and CDR2 as SYDVKM. Here the CDR3 DNA reads TGTGCCAGCAGTCCCCGGACAGGGGGGTGGGAGACCCAGTACTTC. Its translation: CASSPRTGGWETQYF.

J is TRBJ1-5 and V is TRBV6-6; D gene unclear. In germline, CDR1 is MNHNY, CDR2 SVGAGI (reference sequence). The V end was cut by 5 bases, the J end by 7 bases, with 9 bases between. The CDR3 is 12 amino acids. CDR3 region: CASSRSQQPQHF. DNA of the CDR3: TGTGCCAGCAGTCGGAGCCAGCAGCCCCAGCATTTT.

The rearrangement joins TRBV28 to TRBJ1-2; no firm D call. The CDR3 spans 14 residues. The germline CDR1 and CDR2 sequences are MDHEN and SYDVKM. Deletions cut 2 bases from V and 2 bases from J, with 9 bases between. The CDR3 sequence: CASSLASPNYGYTF. The CDR3 DNA reads as TGTGCCAGCAGTTTAGCCAGTCCCAACTATGGCTACACCTTC.

V gene TRBV5-6 combines with J gene TRBJ2-7; TRBD1 aligns across 10 bases. The CDR3 is made up of 16 amino acids. Germline loops: CDR1 SGHDT, CDR2 YYEEEE. Trimming cost V 5 bases and J 2 bases; bases outside gene matches: 10. This CDR3 reads CASSGLDRGHAYEQYF. In nucleotides, the CDR3 is TGTGCCAGCAGTGGGCTCGACAGGGGGCATGCCTACGAGCAGTACTTC.

The chain links TRBV19 to TRBJ2-6; D is ambiguous. The CDR3 loop spans 15 amino acids. Trimming shortened V by 5 bases and J by 1 base, and 9 bases separated the two germline ends. From germline, CDR1 is LNHDA and CDR2 SQIVND (reference sequence). CDR3 coding DNA: TGTGCCAGTAGTGCCAGTTGGTCTGGGGCCAACGTCCTGACTTTC. As protein: CASSASWSGANVLTF.

The chain is built from TRBV10-3 and TRBJ2-5; 9 bases are a match to TRBD2. Trimming at V came to 3 bases and at J to 2 bases, leaving 13 bases not matched to a gene. The CDR3 totals 18 residues. CDR1 is ENHRY and CDR2 is SYGVKD in the germline V gene. CDR3 in amino acids: CAISDGAGGPLRQETQYF. CDR3 DNA sequence: TGTGCCATCAGTGACGGGGCGGGAGGGCCTCTGCGGCAAGAGACCCAGTACTTC.

V gene TRBV5-1 combines with J gene TRBJ2-7, with 7 bases identical to TRBD2. Germline CDR1 reads SGHRS; CDR2 reads YFSETQ. This CDR3 is 14 amino acids long. V lost 7 bases to trimming and J lost 2 bases; unmatched junction nucleotides: 9. The CDR3 loop reads CASSTGGFTYEQYF. The CDR3, as DNA: TGCGCCAGCTCCACCGGGGGGTTCACCTACGAGCAGTACTTC.

The rearrangement links TRBV25-1 to TRBJ2-1; TRBD2 matches at 14 bases. This CDR3 comprises 17 residues. CDR1 and CDR2 from the germline V gene are MGHDK and SYGVNS. Losses at the gene ends were 5 bases for V and 9 bases for J; bases not matched to a gene: 12. CDR3 protein: CASSPRWGTSGSGEQFF. For the CDR3, the DNA is TGTGCCAGCAGTCCTCGATGGGGGACTAGCGGGAGTGGTGAGCAGTTCTTC.

This clone was seen once. The chain carries TRBV5-4 and TRBJ2-1, with 13 bases aligning to TRBD2. Trimming took 4 bases from V and 9 from J; bases not matched to a gene: 7. The CDR3 extends over 15 amino acids. Germline CDR1 is SGHNT and CDR2 is YYREEE (reference sequence). The DNA of the CDR3 is TGTGCCAGCAGCACCAGGACTAGCGGGAGTTTTGAGCAGTTCTTC. It codes for CASSTRTSGSFEQFF.

The genes are TRBV28 and TRBJ2-1, with 12 bases aligning to TRBD2. In germline, CDR1 is MDHEN, CDR2 SYDVKM. The CDR3 covers 19 residues. With 6 bases clipped from V and 0 bases from J, the junction kept 12 bases outside the gene matches. CDR3 bases: TGTGCCAGCAGATCCGGGACTAGCGGGCTGAGCAGCTCCTACAATGAGCAGTTCTTC. Residues: CASRSGTSGLSSSYNEQFF.

The rearrangement links TRBV11-2 to TRBJ1-1; TRBD1 agrees at 10 bases. The V gene's germline CDR1 is SGHAT and CDR2 FQNNGV. The CDR3 runs to 15 residues. V was clipped by 0 bases and J by 4 bases; unmatched bases: 2. The CDR3 sequence: CASSLDRTGGTEAFF. In DNA, the CDR3 is TGTGCCAGCAGCTTAGACCGGACAGGGGGCACTGAAGCTTTCTTT.

V and J are TRBV7-3 and TRBJ2-7; 9 nucleotides line up with TRBD2. The germline gives CDR1 SGHTA, CDR2 FQGTGA. J gave up 2 bases and V 2 bases, and 1 base lay outside the gene matches. This CDR3 region has 14 residues. CDR3 region: CASSLVAGAYEQYF. The CDR3 nucleotides are TGTGCCAGCAGCTTAGTAGCGGGGGCCTACGAGCAGTACTTC.

This clone showed up just once. The V gene is TRBV13, the J gene TRBJ2-1, with D perhaps TRBD2 (6 bases). The V gene's germline CDR1 is PRHDT and CDR2 FYEKMQ (reference sequence). Trimming removed 2 bases from V and 2 bases from J, with 16 bases in between. The CDR3 is made up of 17 amino acids. The CDR3 is CASSLLASVSAYNEQFF. The CDR3 bases are TGTGCCAGCAGCTTACTCGCTAGCGTGAGTGCCTACAATGAGCAGTTCTTC.

This chain connects TRBV5-1 to TRBJ2-2; D unclear. The length of the CDR3 is 13 residues. Germline CDR1 reads SGHRS; CDR2 reads YFSETQ. Trimming left V 4 bases short and J 4 bases short, with 8 bases between. The CDR3 here is CASSPQATGELFF. DNA for the CDR3: TGCGCCAGCAGCCCCCAGGCCACCGGGGAGCTGTTTTTT.

The chain has TRBV6-5 and TRBJ1-2; no clear D. The germline V and J ends were trimmed by 0 bases and 7 bases, with 12 bases remaining between them. This CDR3 region has 14 residues. Germline CDR1 is MNHEY and CDR2 is SVGAGI. The CDR3 coding sequence is TGTGCCAGCAGTTACTCAGCTACGTCGGGTGGCTACACCTTC. This gives the protein CASSYSATSGGYTF.

V usage is TRBV20-1 and J usage is TRBJ1-3, with no clear D. Trimming cost V 0 bases and J 7 bases, with 4 bases left between them. The CDR3 sequence is 11 residues long. Germline values: CDR1 DFQATT, CDR2 SNEGSKA (reference sequence). In DNA form, the CDR3 reads TGCAGTGCTAGAGATCCGAACACCATATATTTT. Translated: CSARDPNTIYF.

CDR3 nucleotides: TGTGCCAGCAGTTCCCAACGGGACTTAAATGAAAAACTGTTTTTT. This codes for CASSSQRDLNEKLFF. The chain recombines TRBV28 with TRBJ1-4; tentatively, D is TRBD1 (5 bases). The V and J ends lost 4 bases and 5 bases respectively, with 14 bases between them. Germline V gives CDR1 MDHEN, CDR2 SYDVKM. The CDR3 totals 15 residues. The full variable domain, rest sourced from reference TRBV28 and TRBJ1-4, is DVKVTQSSRYLVKRTGEKVFLECVQDMDHENMFWYRQDPGLGLRLIYFSYDVKMKEKGDIPEGYSVSREKKERFSLILESASTNQTSMYLCASSSQRDLNEKLFFGSGTQLSVL.

This CDR3 is CASGLAGYYEQYF. The CDR3 coding sequence is TGTGCCAGTGGACTAGCGGGGTACTACGAGCAGTACTTC. The chain is built from TRBV6-1 and TRBJ2-7; 12 positions match TRBD2. The germline V gene encodes CDR1 MNHNS and CDR2 SASEGT. The CDR3 is 13 amino acids. With V trimmed by 9 bases and J by 3 bases, 3 bases remained unmatched.

The chain has TRBV19 and TRBJ2-1; weak D call: TRBD2 (6 bases). Trimming stripped 8 bases from V and 4 bases from J, with 15 bases between. The germline gives CDR1 LNHDA, CDR2 SQIVND (reference sequence). This CDR3 region has 14 residues. As DNA, the CDR3 is TGTGCCAGTGGGGGAACTAGCAGGTACAATGAGCAGTTCTTC. The encoded protein is CASGGTSRYNEQFF.

The chain links TRBV28 to TRBJ1-3; no clear D. This CDR3 is 16 amino acids long. Germline CDR1 reads MDHEN; CDR2 reads SYDVKM. V lost 2 bases and J lost 0, with 11 bases in between. CDR3 bases: TGTGCCAGCAGTTTAGCGTCACAGCTCTCTGGAAACACCATATATTTT. Amino acid sequence: CASSLASQLSGNTIYF.

This chain joins TRBV28 and TRBJ1-2; D might be TRBD1 (5 bases). The length of the CDR3 is 12 residues. V lost 7 bases and J 5 bases, leaving 11 bases between the germline ends. Germline assignment: CDR1 MDHEN and CDR2 SYDVKM. CDR3 DNA: TGTGCCAGCACCCCGGAGGGGTATGGCTACACCTTC. Translated: CASTPEGYGYTF.

V gene TRBV18 combines with J gene TRBJ1-2; TRBD1 matches at 9 bases. Germline CDR1 is KGHSH and CDR2 is LQKENI. After removal of 5 bases from V and 8 bases from J, the junction contained 12 bases not matched to a gene. The CDR3 sequence is 15 residues long. CDR3 DNA sequence: TGTGCCAGCTCAGTAGAACAGGGGGCCGAGAGCGGCTACACCTTC. Translated: CASSVEQGAESGYTF.

The V gene is TRBV5-5, the J gene TRBJ1-5; D remains unclear. Germline V CDR1 and CDR2: SGHKS, YYEKEE (reference sequence). The CDR3 consists of 15 residues. The V and J ends lost 6 bases and 7 bases respectively, with 20 bases between them. The CDR3 region is CASTTYAGSGQPQHF. The CDR3 nucleotides read TGTGCCAGCACCACATACGCGGGTTCCGGCCAGCCCCAGCATTTT. The full variable domain, rest sourced from reference TRBV5-5 and TRBJ1-5, is DAGVTQSPTHLIKTRGQQVTLRCSPISGHKSVSWYQQVLGQGPQFIFQYYEKEERGRGNFPDRFSARQFPNYSSELNVNALLLGDSALYLCASTTYAGSGQPQHFGDGTRLSIL.

The chain employs TRBV19 and TRBJ2-7, with 9 nucleotides matching TRBD2. Germline CDR1 LNHDA, CDR2 SQIVND (reference sequence). The CDR3 is 15 residues long. V trimming: 3 bases; J trimming: 1 base; junction bases outside the gene matches: 4. CDR3: CASSIQSGRSYEQYF. CDR3 bases: TGTGCCAGTAGTATTCAGAGCGGGAGGTCCTACGAGCAGTACTTC. Based on the CDR3 plus reference TRBV19 and TRBJ2-7, the full variable domain is DGGITQSPKYLFRKEGQNVTLSCEQNLNHDAMYWYRQDPGQGLRLIYYSQIVNDFQKGDIAEGYSVSREKKESFPLTVTSAQKNPTAFYLCASSIQSGRSYEQYFGPGTRLTVT.